These T cell receptor beta chains were read from a single sample in a study of T cell responses to AZD1222 COVID-19 vaccine. Clones were read by immunoSEQ multiplex PCR, and TCRdb kept only the in-frame ones, dropping some. This sample has some 100,000 clones, with approximately 87% found just once. The input for sequencing was peripheral blood, taken 28 days after the second AZD1222 dose. These TCRs come from an adult who received the AZD1222 COVID-19 vaccine. The CDR3 runs from the conserved cysteine through the conserved F or W. Fields, in order: J gene, V gene, D gene, clone size, CDR3 protein, CDR3 DNA. A D gene is named only where the DNA matches it firmly. The size entry is marked missing in some rows and otherwise reads once, few, many or a size class.

j_call: TRBJ1-1
v_call: TRBV4-3
d_call: NA
clone_size: once
cdr3_aa: CASSQEGAQRAEAFF
cdr3_nt: TGCGCCAGCAGCCAAGAAGGGGCGCAACGGGCTGAAGCTTTCTTT

j_call: TRBJ1-2
v_call: TRBV6-2/TRBV6-3
d_call: NA
clone_size: NA
cdr3_aa: CASSYSMSRGRANYGYTF
cdr3_nt: TGTGCCAGCAGTTACTCGATGTCGAGGGGAAGAGCTAACTATGGCTACACCTTC

j_call: TRBJ2-7
v_call: TRBV2
d_call: TRBD2
clone_size: NA
cdr3_aa: CASSPGTSGSHTYEQYF
cdr3_nt: TGTGCCAGCAGTCCAGGGACTAGCGGGAGTCACACGTACGAGCAGTACTTC

j_call: TRBJ2-7
v_call: TRBV27
d_call: TRBD2
clone_size: NA
cdr3_aa: CASRLAGDIRYEQYF
cdr3_nt: TGTGCCAGTCGACTAGCGGGGGATATTCGGTACGAGCAGTACTTC

j_call: TRBJ2-1
v_call: TRBV5-6
d_call: NA
clone_size: NA
cdr3_aa: CASSSLPEGEQFF
cdr3_nt: TGTGCCAGCAGCTCACTACCCGAGGGTGAGCAGTTCTTC

j_call: TRBJ1-4
v_call: TRBV12-3/TRBV12-4
d_call: NA
clone_size: NA
cdr3_aa: CASRGFGKLFF
cdr3_nt: TGTGCCAGTCGGGGCTTTGGAAAACTGTTTTTT

j_call: TRBJ2-6
v_call: TRBV27
d_call: NA
clone_size: NA
cdr3_aa: CASGTAGANVLTF
cdr3_nt: TGTGCCAGCGGAACAGCTGGGGCCAACGTCCTGACTTTC

j_call: TRBJ2-5
v_call: TRBV11-3
d_call: TRBD2
clone_size: NA
cdr3_aa: CASAGGPQETQYF
cdr3_nt: TGTGCCAGCGCGGGAGGGCCGCAAGAGACCCAGTACTTC

j_call: TRBJ1-1
v_call: TRBV5-1
d_call: NA
clone_size: NA
cdr3_aa: CASSPFDGQSNTEAFF
cdr3_nt: TGCGCCAGCAGCCCTTTTGATGGACAGTCGAACACTGAAGCTTTCTTT

j_call: TRBJ2-2
v_call: TRBV3-1/TRBV3-2
d_call: TRBD1
clone_size: NA
cdr3_aa: CASSQVPGQGSGELFF
cdr3_nt: TGTGCCAGCAGCCAGGTTCCGGGACAGGGTAGCGGGGAGCTGTTTTTT

j_call: TRBJ1-5
v_call: TRBV15
d_call: NA
clone_size: NA
cdr3_aa: CATSRQDQPQHF
cdr3_nt: TGTGCCACCAGCAGGCAGGATCAGCCCCAGCATTTT

j_call: TRBJ1-3
v_call: TRBV9
d_call: NA
clone_size: NA
cdr3_aa: CASSAHSPGNTIYF
cdr3_nt: TGTGCCAGCAGCGCCCATAGCCCTGGAAACACCATATATTTT

j_call: TRBJ1-2
v_call: TRBV10-3
d_call: NA
clone_size: NA
cdr3_aa: CAIRITQGRTNYGYTF
cdr3_nt: TGTGCCATCAGGATCACACAGGGTCGAACTAACTATGGCTACACCTTC

j_call: TRBJ1-4
v_call: TRBV29-1
d_call: NA
clone_size: NA
cdr3_aa: CSVVVTKREKLFF
cdr3_nt: TGCAGCGTTGTGGTGACAAAGAGGGAAAAACTGTTTTTT

j_call: TRBJ2-5
v_call: TRBV29-1
d_call: NA
clone_size: once
cdr3_aa: CSVIPSGTQVTQYF
cdr3_nt: TGCAGCGTCATACCTTCCGGGACTCAGGTGACCCAGTACTTC

j_call: TRBJ1-2
v_call: TRBV27
d_call: NA
clone_size: NA
cdr3_aa: CASSLGSALYTGYTF
cdr3_nt: TGTGCCAGCAGTTTGGGGTCTGCCCTGTATACGGGCTACACCTTC

j_call: TRBJ1-5
v_call: TRBV3-1/TRBV3-2
d_call: NA
clone_size: NA
cdr3_aa: CASSQGNQPQHF
cdr3_nt: TGTGCCAGCAGCCAAGGCAATCAGCCCCAGCATTTT

j_call: TRBJ2-2
v_call: TRBV6-2/TRBV6-3
d_call: NA
clone_size: NA
cdr3_aa: CASSQDTSTGELFF
cdr3_nt: TGTGCCAGCAGCCAAGACACCAGCACCGGGGAGCTGTTTTTT

j_call: TRBJ2-7
v_call: TRBV18
d_call: NA
clone_size: NA
cdr3_aa: CASSPPPRGVSYEQYF
cdr3_nt: TGTGCCAGCTCACCACCGCCGAGAGGGGTCTCCTACGAGCAGTACTTC

j_call: TRBJ1-2
v_call: TRBV3-1/TRBV3-2
d_call: NA
clone_size: NA
cdr3_aa: CASSPVPYTF
cdr3_nt: TGTGCCAGCAGCCCCGTCCCTTACACCTTC

j_call: TRBJ1-1
v_call: TRBV6-5
d_call: NA
clone_size: few
cdr3_aa: CASRAGGGREAFF
cdr3_nt: TGTGCCAGCAGGGCGGGGGGAGGTCGGGAAGCTTTCTTT

j_call: TRBJ1-5
v_call: TRBV19
d_call: NA
clone_size: NA
cdr3_aa: CASSPLQGYSNQPQHF
cdr3_nt: TGTGCCAGTAGTCCGCTACAGGGTTATAGCAATCAGCCCCAGCATTTT

j_call: TRBJ2-6
v_call: TRBV19
d_call: TRBD1
clone_size: NA
cdr3_aa: CASSIVRGQGEWSGANVLTF
cdr3_nt: TGTGCCAGTAGTATAGTCCGAGGACAGGGCGAATGGTCTGGGGCCAACGTCCTGACTTTC

j_call: TRBJ1-2
v_call: TRBV28
d_call: NA
clone_size: NA
cdr3_aa: CASSFARLDYGYTF
cdr3_nt: TGTGCCAGCAGTTTCGCCAGGTTGGACTATGGCTACACCTTC

j_call: TRBJ1-2
v_call: TRBV5-4
d_call: TRBD1
clone_size: NA
cdr3_aa: CASSQGGLSGGYTF
cdr3_nt: TGTGCCAGCAGCCAGGGGGGGCTCTCTGGCGGCTACACCTTC

j_call: TRBJ1-2
v_call: TRBV18
d_call: TRBD1
clone_size: few
cdr3_aa: CASSQGASNYGYTF
cdr3_nt: TGTGCCAGCTCTCAGGGGGCCTCTAACTATGGCTACACCTTC

j_call: TRBJ2-3
v_call: TRBV7-9
d_call: NA
clone_size: NA
cdr3_aa: CASRTSGADTQYF
cdr3_nt: TGTGCCAGCAGGACGTCGGGGGCAGATACGCAGTATTTT

j_call: TRBJ1-1
v_call: TRBV30
d_call: NA
clone_size: NA
cdr3_aa: CAWAPGHSRNTEAFF
cdr3_nt: TGTGCCTGGGCTCCGGGACACTCTAGGAACACTGAAGCTTTCTTT

j_call: TRBJ1-5
v_call: TRBV13
d_call: TRBD1
clone_size: NA
cdr3_aa: CASSLGAGGQPQHF
cdr3_nt: TGTGCCAGCAGCTTAGGTGCAGGGGGTCAGCCCCAGCATTTT

j_call: TRBJ2-7
v_call: TRBV6-5
d_call: NA
clone_size: NA
cdr3_aa: CASGAGTPYQEQYF
cdr3_nt: TGTGCCAGCGGCGCCGGGACACCCTATCAGGAGCAGTACTTC

j_call: TRBJ2-2
v_call: TRBV6-5
d_call: NA
clone_size: NA
cdr3_aa: CASSYSKSGELFF
cdr3_nt: TGTGCCAGCAGTTACTCGAAGTCCGGGGAGCTGTTTTTT

j_call: TRBJ1-6
v_call: TRBV2
d_call: TRBD1
clone_size: NA
cdr3_aa: CASSEAGQGNSPLHF
cdr3_nt: TGTGCCAGCAGTGAAGCAGGACAGGGAAATTCACCCCTCCACTTT

j_call: TRBJ1-6
v_call: TRBV7-3
d_call: NA
clone_size: NA
cdr3_aa: CASSLQEFNSPLHF
cdr3_nt: TGTGCCAGCAGCTTACAGGAATTTAATTCACCCCTCCACTTT

j_call: TRBJ2-2
v_call: TRBV19
d_call: TRBD2
clone_size: NA
cdr3_aa: CASSPIAGVDTGELFF
cdr3_nt: TGTGCCAGTAGCCCTATAGCGGGAGTGGACACCGGGGAGCTGTTTTTT

j_call: TRBJ2-7
v_call: TRBV6-5
d_call: NA
clone_size: NA
cdr3_aa: CASSYRGSYEQYF
cdr3_nt: TGTGCCAGCAGTTATAGGGGTTCCTACGAGCAGTACTTC

j_call: TRBJ2-3
v_call: TRBV6-5
d_call: TRBD2
clone_size: medium-sized
cdr3_aa: CASSKRGDQKQYF
cdr3_nt: TGTGCCAGCAGTAAGCGGGGGGATCAGAAGCAGTATTTT

j_call: TRBJ1-1
v_call: TRBV5-8
d_call: NA
clone_size: NA
cdr3_aa: CASSLGSLDTEAFF
cdr3_nt: TGTGCCAGCAGCTTGGGCAGCCTAGACACTGAAGCTTTCTTT

j_call: TRBJ2-5
v_call: TRBV6-5
d_call: TRBD2
clone_size: NA
cdr3_aa: CASRGGASGEETQYF
cdr3_nt: TGTGCCAGCAGAGGTGGGGCTAGCGGGGAAGAGACCCAGTACTTC

j_call: TRBJ2-7
v_call: TRBV25-1
d_call: NA
clone_size: few
cdr3_aa: CASSERGGVHYEQYF
cdr3_nt: TGTGCCAGCAGCGAAAGAGGGGGTGTCCACTACGAGCAGTACTTC

j_call: TRBJ1-5
v_call: TRBV7-9
d_call: NA
clone_size: NA
cdr3_aa: CASSPPVSNQPQHF
cdr3_nt: TGTGCCAGCAGCCCCCCAGTCAGCAATCAGCCCCAGCATTTT

j_call: TRBJ2-3
v_call: TRBV5-6
d_call: TRBD2
clone_size: NA
cdr3_aa: CASSPPGLAGGTDTQYF
cdr3_nt: TGTGCCAGCAGCCCCCCGGGACTAGCGGGGGGCACAGATACGCAGTATTTT

j_call: TRBJ2-5
v_call: TRBV7-2
d_call: NA
clone_size: NA
cdr3_aa: CASSSSGHAAGFAQYF
cdr3_nt: TGTGCCAGCAGCTCCTCGGGGCACGCGGCCGGGTTTGCCCAGTACTTC

j_call: TRBJ2-3
v_call: TRBV7-8
d_call: TRBD1
clone_size: NA
cdr3_aa: CASSPIQGAPGDTQYF
cdr3_nt: TGTGCCAGCAGCCCGATACAGGGGGCGCCCGGGGATACGCAGTATTTT

j_call: TRBJ1-2
v_call: TRBV4-3
d_call: TRBD1
clone_size: NA
cdr3_aa: CASSQPGRGRDYGYTF
cdr3_nt: TGCGCCAGCAGCCAACCGGGCAGGGGGCGCGACTATGGCTACACCTTC

j_call: TRBJ1-4
v_call: TRBV4-3
d_call: NA
clone_size: NA
cdr3_aa: CASSQDLRRLEKLFF
cdr3_nt: TGCGCCAGCAGCCAAGATCTACGCCGACTGGAAAAACTGTTTTTT